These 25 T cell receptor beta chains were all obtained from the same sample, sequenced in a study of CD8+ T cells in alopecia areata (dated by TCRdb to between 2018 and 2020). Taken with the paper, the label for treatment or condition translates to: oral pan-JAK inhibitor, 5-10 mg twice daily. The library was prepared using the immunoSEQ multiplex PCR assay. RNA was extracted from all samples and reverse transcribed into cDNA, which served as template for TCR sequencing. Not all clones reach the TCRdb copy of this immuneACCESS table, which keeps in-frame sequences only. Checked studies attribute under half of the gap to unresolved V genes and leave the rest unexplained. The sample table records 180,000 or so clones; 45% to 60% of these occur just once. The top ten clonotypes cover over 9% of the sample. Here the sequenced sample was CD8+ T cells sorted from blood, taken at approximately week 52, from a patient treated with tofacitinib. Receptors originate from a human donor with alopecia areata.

CDR3 sequence (DNA): TGTGCCAGCAGCGTAGATGGGGGGGAGAACACTGAAGCTTTCTTT. The encoded protein is CASSVDGGENTEAFF. The chain is built from TRBV9 and TRBJ1-1; tentative D call: TRBD1 (5 bases). Trimming removed 0 bases from V and 1 base from J, with 10 bases in between. CDR1 is SGDLS and CDR2 is YYNGEE in the germline V gene. This CDR3 contains 15 residues.

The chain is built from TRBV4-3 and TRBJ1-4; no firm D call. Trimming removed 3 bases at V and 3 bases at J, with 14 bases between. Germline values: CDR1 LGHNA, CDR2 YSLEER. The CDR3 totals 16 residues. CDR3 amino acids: CASSQGDLPPNEKLFF. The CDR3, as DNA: TGCGCCAGCAGCCAGGGAGACCTACCCCCTAATGAAAAACTGTTTTTT.

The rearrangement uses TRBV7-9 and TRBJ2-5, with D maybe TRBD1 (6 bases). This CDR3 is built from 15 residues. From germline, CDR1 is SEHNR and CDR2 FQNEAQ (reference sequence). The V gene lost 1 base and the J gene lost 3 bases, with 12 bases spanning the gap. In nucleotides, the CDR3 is TGTGCCAGCAGCTTAGGCTGGACAGCCAAAGAGACCCAGTACTTC. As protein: CASSLGWTAKETQYF. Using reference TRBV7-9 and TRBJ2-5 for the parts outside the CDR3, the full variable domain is DTGVSQNPRHKITKRGQNVTFRCDPISEHNRLYWYRQTLGQGPEFLTYFQNEAQLEKSRLLSDRFSAERPKGSFSTLEIQRTEQGDSAMYLCASSLGWTAKETQYFGPGTRLLVL.

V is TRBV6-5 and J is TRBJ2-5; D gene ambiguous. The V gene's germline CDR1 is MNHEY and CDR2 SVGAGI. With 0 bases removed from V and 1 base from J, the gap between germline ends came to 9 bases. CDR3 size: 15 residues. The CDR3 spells CASSYSTQIQETQYF. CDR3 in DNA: TGTGCCAGCAGTTACTCGACCCAGATCCAAGAGACCCAGTACTTC.

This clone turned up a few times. CDR3 DNA sequence: TGTGCCAGCTCAGTCACTATTCGAACTGAAGCTTTCTTT. This encodes CASSVTIRTEAFF. The rearrangement uses TRBV18 and TRBJ1-1; D remains ambiguous. The CDR3 extends over 13 amino acids. Germline CDR1 and CDR2: KGHSH and LQKENI. V lost 5 bases and J lost 5, with 12 bases in between. Drawing the rest from reference TRBV18 and TRBJ1-1, the complete variable domain is NAGVMQNPRHLVRRRGQEARLRCSPMKGHSHVYWYRQLPEEGLKFMVYLQKENIIDESGMPKERFSAEFPKEGPSILRIQQVVRGDSAAYFCASSVTIRTEAFFGQGTRLTVV.

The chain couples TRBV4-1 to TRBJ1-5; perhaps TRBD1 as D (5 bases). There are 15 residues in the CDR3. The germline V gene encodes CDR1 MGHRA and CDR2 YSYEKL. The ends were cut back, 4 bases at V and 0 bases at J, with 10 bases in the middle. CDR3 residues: CASSRDGDSNQPQHF. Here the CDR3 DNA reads TGCGCCAGCAGCCGGGACGGGGATAGCAATCAGCCCCAGCATTTT.

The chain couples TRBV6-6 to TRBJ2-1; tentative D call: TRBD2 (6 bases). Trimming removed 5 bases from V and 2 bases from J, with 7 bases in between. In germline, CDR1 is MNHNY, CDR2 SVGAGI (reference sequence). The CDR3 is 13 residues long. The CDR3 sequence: CASSGRPYNEQFF. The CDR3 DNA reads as TGTGCCAGCAGTGGGAGGCCCTACAATGAGCAGTTCTTC.

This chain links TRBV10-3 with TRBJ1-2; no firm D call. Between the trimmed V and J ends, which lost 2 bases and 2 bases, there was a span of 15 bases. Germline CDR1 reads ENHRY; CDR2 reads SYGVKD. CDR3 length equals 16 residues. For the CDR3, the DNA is TGTGCCATCAGTGAGGGGCAGACCCAACAAAACTATGGCTACACCTTC. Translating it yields CAISEGQTQQNYGYTF.

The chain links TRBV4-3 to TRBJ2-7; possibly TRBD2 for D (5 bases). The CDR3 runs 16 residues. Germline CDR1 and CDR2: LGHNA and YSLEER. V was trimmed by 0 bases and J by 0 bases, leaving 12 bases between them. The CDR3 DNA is TGCGCCAGCAGCCAAGATGACGGGGAAAGCTCCTACGAGCAGTACTTC. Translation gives CASSQDDGESSYEQYF.

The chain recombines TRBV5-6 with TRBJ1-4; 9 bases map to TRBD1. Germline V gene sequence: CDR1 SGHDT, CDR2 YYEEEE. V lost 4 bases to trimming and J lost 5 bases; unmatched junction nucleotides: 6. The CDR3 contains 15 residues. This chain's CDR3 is CASSPTGGANEKLFF. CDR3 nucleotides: TGTGCCAGCAGCCCTACAGGGGGCGCGAATGAAAAACTGTTTTTT.

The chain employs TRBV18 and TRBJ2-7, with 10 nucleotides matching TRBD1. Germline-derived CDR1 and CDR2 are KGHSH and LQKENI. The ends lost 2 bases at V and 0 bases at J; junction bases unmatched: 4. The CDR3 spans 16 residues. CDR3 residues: CASSPRGQGTSYEQYF. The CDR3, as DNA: TGTGCCAGCTCACCAAGGGGACAGGGGACCTCCTACGAGCAGTACTTC.

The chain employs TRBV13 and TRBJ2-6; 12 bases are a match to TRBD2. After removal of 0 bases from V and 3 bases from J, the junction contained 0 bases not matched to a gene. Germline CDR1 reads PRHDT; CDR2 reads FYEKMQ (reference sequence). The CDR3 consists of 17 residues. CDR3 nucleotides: TGTGCCAGCAGCTTAGGGACTAGCGGGGGTGGGGCCAACGTCCTGACTTTC. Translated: CASSLGTSGGGANVLTF.

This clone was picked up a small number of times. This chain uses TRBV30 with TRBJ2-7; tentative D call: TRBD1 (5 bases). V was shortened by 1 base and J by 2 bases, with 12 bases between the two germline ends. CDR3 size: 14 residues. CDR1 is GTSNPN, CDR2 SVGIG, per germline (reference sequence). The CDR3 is CAWSGGPRTYEQYF. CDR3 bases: TGTGCCTGGAGTGGGGGCCCTAGAACCTACGAGCAGTACTTC.

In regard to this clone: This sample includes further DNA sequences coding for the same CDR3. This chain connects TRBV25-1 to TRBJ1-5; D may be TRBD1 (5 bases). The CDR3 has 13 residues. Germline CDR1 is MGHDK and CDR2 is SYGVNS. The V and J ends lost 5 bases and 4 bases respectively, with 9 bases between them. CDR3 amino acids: CASSRGSNQPQHF. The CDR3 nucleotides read TGTGCCAGCAGTCGGGGGAGTAATCAGCCCCAGCATTTT. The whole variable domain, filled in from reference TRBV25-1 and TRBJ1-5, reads EADIYQTPRYLVIGTGKKITLECSQTMGHDKMYWYQQDPGMELHLIHYSYGVNSTEKGDLSSESTVSRIRTEHFPLTLESARPSHTSQYLCASSRGSNQPQHFGDGTRLSIL.

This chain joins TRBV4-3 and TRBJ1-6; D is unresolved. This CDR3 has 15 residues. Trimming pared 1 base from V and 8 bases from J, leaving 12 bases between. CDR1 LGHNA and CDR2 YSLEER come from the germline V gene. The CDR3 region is CASSQVSVTDSPLHF. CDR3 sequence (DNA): TGCGCCAGCAGCCAAGTTTCGGTTACCGATTCACCCCTCCACTTT.

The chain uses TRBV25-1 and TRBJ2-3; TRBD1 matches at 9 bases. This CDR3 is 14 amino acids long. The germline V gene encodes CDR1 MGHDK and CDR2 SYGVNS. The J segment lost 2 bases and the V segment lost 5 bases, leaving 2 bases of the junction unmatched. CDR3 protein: CASSRTGDTDTQYF. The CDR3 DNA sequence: TGTGCCAGCAGTCGGACAGGGGACACAGATACGCAGTATTTT.

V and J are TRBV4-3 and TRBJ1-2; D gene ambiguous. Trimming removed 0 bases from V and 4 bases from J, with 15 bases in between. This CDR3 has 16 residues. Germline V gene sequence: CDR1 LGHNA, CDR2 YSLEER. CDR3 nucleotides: TGCGCCAGCAGCCAAGATGGGAGCGTATTGGGCTATGGCTACACCTTC. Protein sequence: CASSQDGSVLGYGYTF.

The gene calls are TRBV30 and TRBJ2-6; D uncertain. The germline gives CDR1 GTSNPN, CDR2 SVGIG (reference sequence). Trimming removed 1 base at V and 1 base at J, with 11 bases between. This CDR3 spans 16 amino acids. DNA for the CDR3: TGTGCCTGGAGTGGGGTCCCCATTTCTGGGGCCAACGTCCTGACTTTC. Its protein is CAWSGVPISGANVLTF.

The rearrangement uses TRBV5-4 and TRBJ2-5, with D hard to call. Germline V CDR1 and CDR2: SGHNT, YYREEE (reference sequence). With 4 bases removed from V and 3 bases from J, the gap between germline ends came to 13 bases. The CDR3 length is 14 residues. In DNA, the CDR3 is TGTGCCAGCAGCCCAGGACGGGCTGAAGAGACCCAGTACTTC. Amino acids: CASSPGRAEETQYF.

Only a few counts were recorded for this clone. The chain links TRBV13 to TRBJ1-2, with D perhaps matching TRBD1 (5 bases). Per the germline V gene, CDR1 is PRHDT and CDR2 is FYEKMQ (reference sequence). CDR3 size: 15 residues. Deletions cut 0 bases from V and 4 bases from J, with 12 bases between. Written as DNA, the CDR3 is TGTGCCAGCAGCTTAGGTATAGGGGAGCGCTATGGCTACACCTTC. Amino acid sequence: CASSLGIGERYGYTF. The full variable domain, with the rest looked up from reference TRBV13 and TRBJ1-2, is AAGVIQSPRHLIKEKRETATLKCYPIPRHDTVYWYQQGPGQDPQFLISFYEKMQSDKGSIPDRFSAQQFSDYHSELNMSSLELGDSALYFCASSLGIGERYGYTFGSGTRLTVV.

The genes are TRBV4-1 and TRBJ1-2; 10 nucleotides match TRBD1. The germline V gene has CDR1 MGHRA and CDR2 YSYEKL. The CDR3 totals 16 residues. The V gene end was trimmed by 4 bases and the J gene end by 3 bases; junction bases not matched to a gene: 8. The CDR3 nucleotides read TGCGCCAGCAGCCGGGACGGGACAGGGGTTGACTATGGCTACACCTTC. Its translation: CASSRDGTGVDYGYTF.

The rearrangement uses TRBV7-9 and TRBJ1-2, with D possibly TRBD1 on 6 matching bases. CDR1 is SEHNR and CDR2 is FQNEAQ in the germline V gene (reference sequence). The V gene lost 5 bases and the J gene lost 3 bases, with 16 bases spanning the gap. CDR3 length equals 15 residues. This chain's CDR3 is CASSRERGADYGYTF. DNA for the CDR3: TGTGCCAGCAGCCGAGAACGGGGGGCGGACTATGGCTACACCTTC.

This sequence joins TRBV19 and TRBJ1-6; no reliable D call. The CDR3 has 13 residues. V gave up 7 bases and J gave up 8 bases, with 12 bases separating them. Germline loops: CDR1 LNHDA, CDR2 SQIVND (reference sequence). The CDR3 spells CASTDLSYSPLHF. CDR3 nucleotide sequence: TGTGCCAGTACCGACCTCTCTTATTCACCCCTCCACTTT.

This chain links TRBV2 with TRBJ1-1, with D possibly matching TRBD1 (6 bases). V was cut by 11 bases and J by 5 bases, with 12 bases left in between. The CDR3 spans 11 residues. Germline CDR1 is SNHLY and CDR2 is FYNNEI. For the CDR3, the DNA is TGTGCCGTACAGGGTATAACTGAAGCTTTCTTT. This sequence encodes CAVQGITEAFF.

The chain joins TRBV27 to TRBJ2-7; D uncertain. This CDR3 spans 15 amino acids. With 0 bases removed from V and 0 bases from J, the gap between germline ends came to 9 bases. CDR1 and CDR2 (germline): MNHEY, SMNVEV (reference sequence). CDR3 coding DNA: TGTGCCAGCAGTTTATCAAGTAAGAACTCCTACGAGCAGTACTTC. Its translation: CASSLSSKNSYEQYF.